Following are 9 T cell receptor beta chains from one sample sequenced in a study of radiotherapy plus CTLA-4 blockade in lung cancer. Repertoires were generated with immunoSEQ multiplex PCR, while TCRdb's copy carries only in-frame clones and drops some. The table includes more than 30,000 clones, 80% to 90% detected once. Source: peripheral blood, taken from a patient treated with radiotherapy plus ipilimumab. Receptor source: a human donor with non-small cell lung cancer that progressed on radiotherapy plus ipilimumab.

This clone was seen once. The chain links TRBV5-1 to TRBJ1-1; perhaps TRBD1 as D (6 bases). Deletions cut 4 bases from V and 5 bases from J, with 15 bases between. Germline V gene lookup returns CDR1 SGHRS and CDR2 YFSETQ. The CDR3 contains 14 residues. DNA of the CDR3: TGCGCCAGCAGCCTGGGAGGGGGTTGGACTGAAGCTTTCTTT. Residues: CASSLGGGWTEAFF.

V and J are TRBV5-1 and TRBJ2-1; 7 bases are shared with TRBD2. The CDR3 contains 18 residues. The ends lost 5 bases at V and 0 bases at J; junction bases unmatched: 14. Germline V gene sequence: CDR1 SGHRS, CDR2 YFSETQ. CDR3: CASSPGEGVGSSYNEQFF. The CDR3, as DNA: TGCGCCAGCAGTCCCGGGGAGGGTGTGGGATCCTCCTACAATGAGCAGTTCTTC.

The chain joins TRBV6-6 to TRBJ1-5; maybe TRBD1 (5 bases). V was cut by 6 bases and J by 3 bases, with 12 bases left in between. The CDR3 contains 14 residues. Germline loops: CDR1 MNHNY, CDR2 SVGAGI (reference sequence). CDR3: CASRGRQLNQPQHF. The CDR3 DNA reads as TGTGCCAGCAGGGGCCGACAGCTCAATCAGCCCCAGCATTTT.

The chain joins TRBV19 to TRBJ2-2; no clear D. Germline V CDR1 and CDR2: LNHDA, SQIVND (reference sequence). The length of the CDR3 is 12 residues. V was pared by 4 bases and J by 3 bases, with 3 bases between. The CDR3 coding sequence is TGTGCCAGTAGTACAGACACCGGGGAGCTGTTTTTT. Translation: CASSTDTGELFF. Supplemented by reference TRBV19 and TRBJ2-2, the full variable domain reads DGGITQSPKYLFRKEGQNVTLSCEQNLNHDAMYWYRQDPGQGLRLIYYSQIVNDFQKGDIAEGYSVSREKKESFPLTVTSAQKNPTAFYLCASSTDTGELFFGEGSRLTVL.

Only one count was recorded for this clone. V and J are TRBV21-1 and TRBJ2-1; the D segment call TRBD2 is taken from the table without a DNA check. TRBV21-1 is a listed pseudogene. This CDR3 is built from 13 residues. CDR3 loop: CASSNGTNTRQFF. The CDR3 bases are TGTGCCAGCAGCAATGGGACTAATACAAGGCAGTTCTTC.

The V gene is TRBV2, the J gene TRBJ1-1; 7 bases are a match to TRBD1. This CDR3 spans 15 amino acids. J was trimmed by 3 bases and V by 5 bases; bases with no gene match: 9. Germline CDR1 and CDR2: SNHLY and FYNNEI. The chain's CDR3 is CASSHSTGWYTEAFF. The CDR3 DNA sequence: TGTGCCAGCAGTCACTCGACAGGGTGGTACACTGAAGCTTTCTTT.

This chain uses TRBV28 with TRBJ1-2; 10 nucleotides align to TRBD1. The CDR3 has 14 amino acids. J lost 4 bases, V lost 6 bases, and 5 bases had no gene match. Germline values: CDR1 MDHEN, CDR2 SYDVKM. The chain's CDR3 is CASRPGQGIYGYTF. The CDR3, as DNA: TGTGCCAGCAGGCCGGGACAGGGGATCTATGGCTACACCTTC.

V and J are TRBV19 and TRBJ1-1, with 7 bases that match TRBD1. Germline V gene data show CDR1 as LNHDA and CDR2 as SQIVND (reference sequence). V was pared by 5 bases and J by 2 bases, with 8 bases of the junction left unmatched. This CDR3 is built from 15 residues. CDR3 in amino acids: CASSAARTGNTEAFF. Here the CDR3 DNA reads TGTGCCAGTAGTGCAGCCCGGACAGGTAACACTGAAGCTTTCTTT.

This clone was seen more than once but under ten times. The chain carries TRBV7-9 and TRBJ2-5; the D is unclear. V was pared by 2 bases and J by 6 bases, with 13 bases between. Germline CDR1 reads SEHNR; CDR2 reads FQNEAQ (reference sequence). The CDR3 is made up of 14 amino acids. The CDR3, as DNA: TGTGCCAGCAGCTTACTCGTAGCCGTCCAGACCCAGTACTTC. This gives the protein CASSLLVAVQTQYF.